The next 11 T cell receptor beta chains were all read from a single sample in a study of T cells after yellow fever vaccination. TCRdb itself ran the 5' RACE reads through MiXCR, one entry per CDR3 protein. The table includes around 400,000 distinct CDR3 sequences, 11% detected once. The sequenced sample was PBMCs, obtained on the day of the first yellow fever vaccination. These receptor sequences come from a young man who received the YFV17D yellow fever vaccine.

The chain combines TRBV30 with TRBJ2-7; no reliable D call. CDR3 length: 11 amino acids. The germline gives CDR1 GTSNPN, CDR2 SVGIG (reference sequence). V was trimmed by 1 base and J by 1 base, leaving 2 bases between them. The CDR3 protein is CAWSGSYEQYF. CDR3 nucleotides: TGTGCCTGGAGTGGTTCCTACGAGCAGTACTTC.

The rearrangement uses TRBV18 and TRBJ2-7; the match to TRBD1 covers 7 bases. Unmatched junction bases numbered 7, after V lost 2 bases and J lost 3 bases. The CDR3 is made up of 15 amino acids. Per germline, CDR1 KGHSH and CDR2 LQKENI. The CDR3: CASSPNRDRLYEQYF. In nucleotides, the CDR3 is TGTGCCAGCTCACCAAACAGGGACAGACTCTACGAGCAGTACTTC.

This clonotype was picked up a small number of times. The gene calls are TRBV12-3 or TRBV12-4 and TRBJ2-3; D perhaps matches TRBD2 (5 bases). Trimming pared 5 bases from V and 1 base from J, leaving 10 bases between. CDR3 length: 14 residues. The CDR3 region is CASSMTTGTDTQYF. DNA of the CDR3: TGTGCCAGCAGTATGACTACTGGCACAGATACGCAGTATTTT.

The table lists this clonotype with a few counts. The gene calls are TRBV4-3 and TRBJ1-1; D gene unclear. Germline V CDR1 and CDR2: LGHNA, YSLEER. This CDR3 spans 16 amino acids. V lost 0 bases and J lost 4, with 15 bases in between. The CDR3 coding sequence is TGCGCCAGCAGCCAAGATGTCCTTACATACTCCACTGAAGCTTTCTTT. This translates into CASSQDVLTYSTEAFF.

This clonotype has a handful of counts. The V call is TRBV6-1, the J call TRBJ1-3; D gene unclear. The CDR3 spans 16 residues. The germline V gene has CDR1 MNHNS and CDR2 SASEGT. Trimming cost V 5 bases and J 3 bases, with 17 bases left between them. The CDR3 here is CASSPSRVVGGNTIYF. Here the CDR3 DNA reads TGTGCCAGCAGTCCTAGCCGTGTGGTTGGTGGAAACACCATATATTTT.

This clonotype was seen a few times. This chain joins TRBV4-1 and TRBJ2-5; D might be TRBD1 (6 bases). Germline CDR1 is MGHRA and CDR2 is YSYEKL. The V and J ends lost 1 base and 1 base respectively, with 10 bases between them. CDR3 length: 15 amino acids. As DNA, the CDR3 is TGCGCCAGCAGCCAAGGGACAGCTATCCAAGAGACCCAGTACTTC. Protein sequence: CASSQGTAIQETQYF.

This clonotype was seen a few times. The CDR3 loop reads CASSLTGQVNEQFF. In DNA, the CDR3 is TGTGCCAGCAGCTTAACGGGTCAGGTTAATGAGCAGTTCTTC. This chain joins TRBV7-3 and TRBJ2-1; D gene unclear. Trimming shortened V by 0 bases and J by 7 bases, and 10 bases separated the two germline ends. The CDR3 is made up of 14 amino acids. Germline assignment: CDR1 SGHTA and CDR2 FQGTGA.

The rearrangement uses TRBV9 and TRBJ1-1; a possible D gene is TRBD1 (6 bases). Per germline, CDR1 SGDLS and CDR2 YYNGEE. This CDR3 is 12 amino acids long. Trimming cost V 0 bases and J 7 bases, with 7 bases left between them. DNA of the CDR3: TGTGCCAGCAGCGTAGAGGGGGGTGAAGCTTTCTTT. This sequence encodes CASSVEGGEAFF.

This clonotype was counted between two and nine times. The J gene is TRBJ2-7, the V gene TRBV4-2; 9 nucleotides line up with TRBD2. The germline gives CDR1 LGHNA, CDR2 YNFKEQ. The CDR3 totals 13 residues. Trimming cost V 5 bases and J 4 bases; bases outside gene matches: 3. CDR3 sequence: CASSFGLAYEQYF. In DNA form, the CDR3 reads TGTGCCAGCAGCTTCGGACTAGCGTACGAGCAGTACTTC.

In this sample, this clonotype turned up a few times. The chain recombines TRBV7-2 with TRBJ2-7; D unresolved. Trimming took 1 base from V and 3 from J, leaving 16 bases between them. CDR3 length: 16 amino acids. Germline V gives CDR1 SGHTA, CDR2 FQGNSA. The CDR3 protein is CASSLVFSRNRYEQYF. CDR3 bases: TGTGCCAGCAGCTTAGTATTCAGCAGGAACCGCTACGAGCAGTACTTC.

The CDR3 region is CASRIGLAGFPEQFF. As DNA, the CDR3 is TGTGCCAGCAGAATAGGACTAGCGGGGTTCCCTGAGCAGTTCTTC. This chain joins TRBV6-1 and TRBJ2-1, with TRBD2 matching over 12 bases. V dropped 6 bases and J dropped 9; count of bases not matched to a gene: 9. This CDR3 contains 15 residues. CDR1 MNHNS and CDR2 SASEGT come from the germline V gene.